What follows is one T cell receptor (beta chain) and its context. There were at least 6 micrograms of total RNA extracted from every sample. For the second PCR, which ran for about 7 to 12 cycles, a sample-barcoded 5' primer and a J-beta primer mix were used. Every sample gave at least 3 million paired-end reads containing CDR3. MiXCR was run by TCRdb on the 5' RACE reads, yielding one entry per CDR3 protein. In the table there are under 2,000,000 distinct CDR3 sequences, about 49% of which are singletons. The CDR3 loop spans 13 amino acids. Germline V gives CDR1 KGHSH, CDR2 LQKENI. V shed 5 bases, J shed 13 bases, and the junction held 10 bases outside the gene matches. This sample is part of a study of blood T cells in healthy people across ages.

Sequenced sample: blood. This TCR came from a woman in her thirties or forties in good health. The V call is TRBV18, the J call TRBJ2-4; 8 bases agree with TRBD1. CDR3 in amino acids: CASSSDRVGEQYF. In nucleotides, the CDR3 is TGTGCCAGCTCATCGGACAGGGTAGGGGAACAGTACTTC.